Each of the 27 T cell receptor beta chains below was sequenced from the same sample in a study of Tregs in tolerant kidney transplant recipients. TCRdb keeps only in-frame clones here, not all; method: immunoSEQ multiplex PCR. The sample has approximately 8,700 clones, about 45% seen once. No antigen is known for these receptors. Sequences were obtained from CD4+ T cells from blood cultured with allogeneic cells. All receptors come from a human donor in good health.

This clone was detected a few times. V usage is TRBV7-9 and J usage is TRBJ2-5; D tentatively reads TRBD1 or TRBD2 (5 bases each). The V end was cut by 0 bases, the J end by 5 bases, with 13 bases between. Germline V lookup: CDR1 SEHNR, CDR2 FQNEAQ (reference sequence). The CDR3 sequence is 15 residues long. The DNA for the CDR3 is TGTGCCAGCAGCTTAGCGGGGCCAAGAGGGGAGACCCAGTACTTC. The encoded protein is CASSLAGPRGETQYF.

This clone occurred many times. The rearrangement uses TRBV6-5 and TRBJ1-6; no clear D gene. CDR1 and CDR2 (germline): MNHEY, SVGAGI. There are 13 residues in the CDR3. V was clipped by 6 bases and J by 6 bases, with 9 bases between them. CDR3 amino acids: CASRGDLNSPLHF. CDR3 coding DNA: TGTGCCAGCAGGGGCGACCTTAATTCACCCCTCCACTTT.

V is TRBV19 and J is TRBJ1-5; TRBD1 might be the D (5 bases). This CDR3 spans 17 amino acids. Trimming left V 10 bases short and J 4 bases short, with 26 bases between. CDR1 is LNHDA, CDR2 SQIVND, per germline (reference sequence). CDR3 sequence reads: CATKGVGQQNTNQPQHF. The CDR3 DNA follows: TGTGCCACTAAAGGGGTTGGGCAGCAGAACACTAATCAGCCCCAGCATTTT.

The chain combines TRBV30 with TRBJ1-1; D is perhaps TRBD1 (5 bases). V lost 2 bases, J lost 8 bases, and 12 bases lay in between. The CDR3 spans 12 residues. In germline, CDR1 is GTSNPN, CDR2 SVGIG (reference sequence). The CDR3 coding sequence is TGTGCCTGGAGTCATAACAAGGGGGAAGCTTTCTTT. Translated: CAWSHNKGEAFF.

By share, this clone ranks as medium-sized (0.01 to 0.1%). V usage is TRBV21-1 and J usage is TRBJ2-5; TRBD2, the D gene given by the table, was not confirmed from the DNA. TRBV21-1 is annotated as a pseudogene. The CDR3 length is 20 residues. CDR3 sequence (DNA): TGTGCCAGCATTCCTATATCCCGGGACTACTTCCCTACGTCAAGGGAGACCCAGTACTTC. This encodes CASIPISRDYFPTSRETQYF.

This clone is medium-sized by share. V gene TRBV5-1 combines with J gene TRBJ2-2; D remains unclear. The CDR3 has 14 residues. The V gene's germline CDR1 is SGHRS and CDR2 YFSETQ. Trimming left V 0 bases short and J 1 base short, with 4 bases between. The CDR3 spells CASSLVLNTGELFF. The CDR3 DNA reads TGCGCCAGCAGCTTGGTTTTGAACACCGGGGAGCTGTTTTTT.

The rearrangement uses TRBV6-1 and TRBJ2-7; D possibly uses TRBD1 or TRBD2 (6 bases each). The V end lost 10 bases, the J end lost 7 bases, and 17 bases lay between the germline ends. CDR3 length: 12 residues. Germline assignment: CDR1 MNHNS and CDR2 SASEGT. The CDR3 DNA sequence: TGTGCCACCTCTCGGGGGCTGGGAGAGCAGTACTTC. Protein: CATSRGLGEQYF.

The V gene is TRBV9, the J gene TRBJ1-4; maybe TRBD1 (6 bases). This CDR3 is built from 17 residues. The V and J ends lost 0 bases and 2 bases respectively, with 14 bases between them. Germline V gives CDR1 SGDLS, CDR2 YYNGEE. The CDR3 region has the DNA TGTGCCAGCAGCGTAGCTGGGGGCGCGAGGACTAATGAAAAACTGTTTTTT. Its translation is CASSVAGGARTNEKLFF.

This clone appeared a few times. The J gene is TRBJ2-1, the V gene TRBV4-1; no clear D gene. V gave up 1 base and J gave up 0 bases, with 7 bases separating them. CDR3 length: 15 residues. Germline CDR1 and CDR2: MGHRA and YSYEKL. CDR3 in DNA: TGCGCCAGCAGCCAAGTAGTTAGCTCCTACAATGAGCAGTTCTTC. This sequence encodes CASSQVVSSYNEQFF.

Of note for this clone: Just one base apart from a much larger clone, this may be a read error. This CDR3 is also generated by other DNA sequences in the sample. The V and J genes are TRBV2 and TRBJ1-2; D is uncertain. Per the germline V gene, CDR1 is SNHLY and CDR2 is FYNNEI. Trimming shortened V by 6 bases and J by 8 bases, and 25 bases separated the two germline ends. The CDR3 has 16 residues. DNA of the CDR3: TGTGCCAGCAGAAGGACGGGGTCCTCAGGTACTGGGGGCTACACCTTC. It translates to CASRRTGSSGTGGYTF.

The chain has TRBV7-2 and TRBJ1-4; tentative D call: TRBD1 (6 bases). Germline V CDR1 and CDR2: SGHTA, FQGNSA. Trimming took off 1 base at V and 16 bases at J, with 19 bases between the two ends. The CDR3 length is 14 residues. The CDR3 nucleotides are TGTGCCAGCAGCTTAGAAGGGACAACCTTGGCAAGGTTTTTT. Translation gives CASSLEGTTLARFF.

This chain joins TRBV6-1 and TRBJ2-3, with D maybe TRBD1 (6 bases). V was clipped by 6 bases and J by 4 bases, with 17 bases between them. The germline V gene encodes CDR1 MNHNS and CDR2 SASEGT. This CDR3 has 15 amino acids. The CDR3 protein is CASRLTGRVADTQYF. The CDR3 nucleotides are TGTGCCAGCAGACTTACAGGGCGAGTCGCAGATACGCAGTATTTT.

This chain joins TRBV7-3 and TRBJ1-5; a weak D match, TRBD1 (5 bases). V lost 0 bases and J 2 bases, leaving 5 bases between the germline ends. Germline CDR1 reads SGHTA; CDR2 reads FQGTGA. There are 14 residues in the CDR3. CDR3 coding DNA: TGTGCCAGCAGCTTAACAGGGGGCAATCAGCCCCAGCATTTT. Protein: CASSLTGGNQPQHF. Looking up the rest from reference TRBV7-3 and TRBJ1-5 gives the full variable domain: GAGVSQTPSNKVTEKGKYVELRCDPISGHTALYWYRQSLGQGPEFLIYFQGTGAADDSGLPNDRFFAVRPEGSVSTLKIQRTERGDSAVYLCASSLTGGNQPQHFGDGTRLSIL.

This clone was detected a few times. The chain couples TRBV11-1 to TRBJ1-5; TRBD1 is a possible D gene (5 bases). Germline CDR1 reads SGHAT; CDR2 reads FQDESV (reference sequence). V was trimmed by 5 bases and J by 9 bases, leaving 26 bases between them. The CDR3 has 17 amino acids. The CDR3 nucleotides read TGTGCCAGCAGCCCCCTTGGGGCACTTTGGTTGTCGGGGCCCCAGCATTTT. Protein: CASSPLGALWLSGPQHF.

The rearrangement links TRBV5-1 to TRBJ2-4; D possibly uses TRBD1 or TRBD2 (5 bases each). The CDR3 is 14 residues long. Germline CDR1 reads SGHRS; CDR2 reads YFSETQ. The ends were cut back, 6 bases at V and 6 bases at J, with 16 bases in the middle. Written as DNA, the CDR3 is TGCGCCAGCAACCCGGGGCCCCAGGGAAACATTCAGTACTTC. It specifies CASNPGPQGNIQYF.

J is TRBJ1-1 and V is TRBV6-5; TRBD1 agrees at 8 bases. The CDR3 has 15 residues. With V trimmed by 2 bases and J by 4 bases, 6 bases remained unmatched. Germline V lookup: CDR1 MNHEY, CDR2 SVGAGI. CDR3 in DNA: TGTGCCAGCAGTTACGCGGACAGGGTGGGCACTGAAGCTTTCTTT. Translation gives CASSYADRVGTEAFF.

The V gene is TRBV4-3, the J gene TRBJ2-7; tentatively, D is TRBD1 (6 bases). This CDR3 region has 15 residues. Trimming removed 4 bases from V and 3 bases from J, with 16 bases in between. Germline loops: CDR1 LGHNA, CDR2 YSLEER. CDR3 sequence (DNA): TGCGCCAGCAGCCGCTTATACAGGGCAGTCTACGAGCAGTACTTC. Amino acids: CASSRLYRAVYEQYF.

This clone was recorded a few times. The V gene is TRBV30, the J gene TRBJ1-2; 8 nucleotides match TRBD1. V trimming: 5 bases; J trimming: 6 bases; junction bases outside the gene matches: 2. Germline CDR1 GTSNPN, CDR2 SVGIG (reference sequence). CDR3 length: 11 amino acids. CDR3 residues: CAWGQGHGYTF. In DNA, the CDR3 is TGTGCCTGGGGACAGGGTCATGGCTACACCTTC.

This clone has a handful of counts. The chain employs TRBV7-3 and TRBJ2-5, with 9 bases identical to TRBD1. Gene TRBJ2-7 matches the end of the DNA better, so the J call may be wrong. Germline V gene sequence: CDR1 SGHTA, CDR2 FQGTGA. CDR3 size: 14 residues. DNA of the CDR3: TGTGCCAGCAGCTTGACAGGGGGGGCCTACGAGCAGTACTTC. Amino acid sequence: CASSLTGGAYEQYF.

The J gene is TRBJ1-1, the V gene TRBV7-9; D might be TRBD1 (6 bases). CDR3 length equals 13 residues. Trimming left V 5 bases short and J 1 base short, with 8 bases between. CDR1 SEHNR and CDR2 FQNEAQ come from the germline V gene (reference sequence). CDR3 amino acids: CASSLQGNTEAFF. In nucleotides, the CDR3 is TGTGCCAGCAGCCTACAGGGGAACACTGAAGCTTTCTTT.

This clone showed up many times. This chain links TRBV11-3 with TRBJ2-5, with unresolved D. The CDR3 is made up of 11 amino acids. V shed 0 bases and J shed 4 bases, with 0 bases lying between them. Germline CDR1 reads SGHNT; CDR2 reads YENEEA. DNA for the CDR3: TGTGCCAGCAGCTTAGAAGAGACCCAGTACTTC. As protein: CASSLEETQYF.

This chain links TRBV7-2 with TRBJ2-7; the D gene could be TRBD1 or TRBD2 (5 bases each). Germline V gene data show CDR1 as SGHTA and CDR2 as FQGNSA. V gave up 2 bases and J gave up 7 bases, with 12 bases separating them. The CDR3 spans 13 residues. The CDR3 nucleotides are TGTGCCAGCAGCTTAAGGGGCGCGGGTGAGCAGTACTTC. It is translated as CASSLRGAGEQYF.

This chain joins TRBV6-5 and TRBJ2-7; 9 bases line up with TRBD2. Per germline, CDR1 MNHEY and CDR2 SVGAGI. The V and J ends lost 6 bases and 3 bases, in that order; junction bases with no gene match: 9. This CDR3 contains 15 residues. CDR3 region: CASSLERGVVYEQYF. In DNA, the CDR3 is TGTGCCAGCAGCTTGGAGCGGGGGGTTGTCTACGAGCAGTACTTC.

This clone has a handful of counts. This sequence joins TRBV30 and TRBJ1-3; no reliable D call. Per germline, CDR1 GTSNPN and CDR2 SVGIG (reference sequence). CDR3 length: 14 amino acids. V dropped 2 bases and J dropped 0 bases, with 8 bases sitting between them. The CDR3 region has the DNA TGTGCCTGGAGTAGAGGGTACTCTGGAAACACCATATATTTT. This encodes CAWSRGYSGNTIYF.

This clone is categorized as medium-sized. V gene TRBV27 combines with J gene TRBJ2-1; 7 nucleotides agree with TRBD2. CDR3 size: 17 residues. Germline assignment: CDR1 MNHEY and CDR2 SMNVEV (reference sequence). Trimming took 7 bases from V and 3 from J; bases not matched to a gene: 15. CDR3 region: CASMLAPGGELYNEQFF. The DNA of the CDR3 is TGTGCCAGCATGCTCGCGCCGGGGGGAGAACTCTACAATGAGCAGTTCTTC.

The rearrangement joins TRBV7-6 to TRBJ1-2; D gene uncertain. Germline V lookup: CDR1 SGHVS, CDR2 FNYEAQ. The ends were cut back, 11 bases at V and 2 bases at J, with 15 bases in the middle. This CDR3 comprises 13 residues. The CDR3, as DNA: TGTGCCGCCGACGGTGCAGCAAACTATGGCTACACCTTC. It translates to CAADGAANYGYTF.

This clone has just a few counts. V and J are TRBV7-3 and TRBJ2-1; possible D gene TRBD2, 5 bases. Trimming removed 2 bases at V and 7 bases at J, with 6 bases between. This CDR3 contains 12 residues. CDR1 is SGHTA and CDR2 is FQGTGA in the germline V gene. CDR3 region: CASSLEGNEQFF. The CDR3 DNA reads TGTGCCAGCAGCTTAGAGGGTAATGAGCAGTTCTTC.